This is a list of T cell receptor beta chains from one sample in a study of shared clonotypes between healthy human individuals. Assay used: immunoSEQ multiplex PCR; TCRdb lists only in-frame clones, some missing. The sample gives roughly 2 million clones, approximately 95% of which show up once; about 1.1% is in the top ten. The sequenced sample was naive CD8+ T cells sorted from blood. Receptors were obtained from a man aged 18 to 29 in good health. The CDR3 runs from the conserved cysteine through the conserved F or W. A D gene is named only where the DNA matches it firmly. Not all rows give a size; the values are once, few, many and, for expanded clones, a class.

few	TRBV4-1	NA	TRBJ2-7	CASSQVHPSYEQYF	TGCGCCAGCAGCCAAGTCCACCCATCCTACGAGCAGTACTTC
NA	TRBV6-5	NA	TRBJ1-1	CASSYYPNTEAFF	TGTGCCAGCAGTTACTACCCGAACACTGAAGCTTTCTTT
NA	TRBV6-5	NA	TRBJ2-7	CASRGAYSEYF	TGTGCCAGCAGGGGGGCTTACTCGGAGTACTTC
NA	TRBV5-1	TRBD2	TRBJ2-5	CASSVGLAGPNPMETQYF	TGCGCCAGCAGCGTCGGACTAGCGGGGCCCAACCCGATGGAGACCCAGTACTTC
NA	TRBV2	NA	TRBJ2-1	CASSDPPGPEQFF	TGTGCCAGCAGTGACCCGCCAGGTCCTGAGCAGTTCTTC
NA	TRBV6-6	NA	TRBJ2-7	CASSRDSIYEQYF	TGTGCCAGCAGTAGGGACTCCATCTACGAGCAGTACTTC
NA	TRBV11-2	NA	TRBJ2-5	CASSSPPGAETQYF	TGTGCCAGCAGCTCACCTCCCGGGGCGGAGACCCAGTACTTC
NA	TRBV27	NA	TRBJ1-1	CASSGTGEAFF	TGTGCCAGCAGTGGGACGGGAGAAGCTTTCTTT
NA	TRBV19	NA	TRBJ2-1	CASRIDRTYNEQFF	TGTGCCAGCCGAATAGACAGGACTTACAATGAGCAGTTCTTC
once	TRBV19	NA	TRBJ1-1	CASKDAGTEAFF	TGTGCCAGTAAAGACGCCGGCACTGAAGCTTTCTTT
few	TRBV4-1	NA	TRBJ1-5	CASSLVGASDEQPQHF	TGCGCCAGCAGCCTCGTCGGGGCCTCAGATGAGCAGCCCCAGCATTTT
NA	TRBV19	NA	TRBJ2-2	CASSMAGEGITGELFF	TGTGCCAGTAGTATGGCCGGGGAAGGAATAACCGGGGAGCTGTTTTTT
NA	TRBV4-1	NA	TRBJ2-7	CASSQGWGANEQYF	TGCGCCAGCAGCCAAGGGTGGGGGGCCAACGAGCAGTACTTC
NA	TRBV7-9	NA	TRBJ1-1	CASSPEWDTEAFF	TGTGCCAGCAGCCCCGAGTGGGACACTGAAGCTTTCTTT
NA	TRBV5-4	TRBD1	TRBJ2-7	CASSLRQGSYEQYF	TGTGCCAGCAGCTTACGACAGGGCTCCTACGAGCAGTACTTC
NA	TRBV6-5	TRBD1	TRBJ1-1	CASSYGQEMNTEAFF	TGTGCCAGCAGTTACGGACAGGAGATGAACACTGAAGCTTTCTTT
NA	TRBV4-1	NA	TRBJ2-7	CASSQESWQSSYEQYF	TGCGCCAGCAGCCAAGAAAGTTGGCAGAGCTCCTACGAGCAGTACTTC
NA	TRBV6-5	NA	TRBJ2-7	CASSYSEGASDEQYF	TGTGCCAGCAGTTACTCGGAGGGGGCTAGTGACGAGCAGTACTTC
NA	TRBV7-9	TRBD2	TRBJ2-1	CASSPRIAGSNEQFF	TGTGCCAGCAGCCCTCGAATAGCGGGTAGCAATGAGCAGTTCTTC
NA	TRBV29-1	NA	TRBJ2-4	CSVERQNSDIQYF	TGCAGCGTTGAAAGGCAGAACTCGGACATTCAGTACTTC
NA	TRBV6-1	TRBD2	TRBJ2-1	CASSEAIGGLAGVGSYNEQFF	TGTGCCAGCAGTGAAGCGATTGGAGGGCTAGCGGGAGTCGGCTCCTACAATGAGCAGTTCTTC
NA	TRBV4-1	NA	TRBJ1-5	CASSQGWRQPQHF	TGCGCCAGCAGCCAAGGGTGGAGACAGCCCCAGCATTTT